Each of the 11 T cell receptor beta chains below was sequenced from the same sample in a study of shared clonotypes between healthy human individuals. Repertoires were generated with immunoSEQ multiplex PCR, while TCRdb's copy carries only in-frame clones and drops some. In the table there are 2 million to 3 million clones, approximately 93% of which are singletons. Sequencing input: naive CD4+ T cells from PBMCs. Specified subset: CD45RA+ positively selected. The receptors originated from a man aged 18 to 35 in good health. Some clones in this sample may be carry-over from other donors' samples.

The rearrangement joins TRBV5-6 to TRBJ2-3, with D uncertain. Deletions cut 0 bases from V and 4 bases from J, with 3 bases between. The CDR3 loop spans 12 amino acids. CDR1 SGHDT and CDR2 YYEEEE come from the germline V gene. This chain's CDR3 is CASSLDPDTQYF. Here the CDR3 DNA reads TGTGCCAGCAGCTTGGATCCAGATACGCAGTATTTT.

This chain connects TRBV5-5 to TRBJ1-1; the D is unclear. The CDR3 covers 14 residues. Germline CDR1 and CDR2: SGHKS and YYEKEE (reference sequence). V lost 0 bases and J lost 0, with 6 bases in between. CDR3 sequence: CASSLVEVNTEAFF. The CDR3 coding sequence is TGTGCCAGCAGCTTGGTGGAGGTGAACACTGAAGCTTTCTTT.

The rearrangement joins TRBV10-3 to TRBJ2-1, with D possibly being TRBD2 (5 bases). The germline V gene has CDR1 ENHRY and CDR2 SYGVKD. This CDR3 is built from 14 residues. Trimming shortened V by 8 bases and J by 9 bases, and 20 bases separated the two germline ends. CDR3 bases: TGTGCCATCGGCGGGCCTTCCCCGGATGCTGAGCAGTTCTTC. It translates to CAIGGPSPDAEQFF.

V gene TRBV7-2 combines with J gene TRBJ1-3, with no clear D. In germline, CDR1 is SGHTA, CDR2 FQGNSA. V was trimmed by 1 base and J by 0 bases, leaving 10 bases between them. The CDR3 sequence is 16 residues long. The CDR3 reads CASSLGQVFSGNTIYF. The CDR3 DNA follows: TGTGCCAGCAGCTTAGGACAAGTCTTCTCTGGAAACACCATATATTTT.

Regarding this clone: One junction end disagrees with the germline gene, perhaps due to a read error. The chain links TRBV5-1 to TRBJ2-5; 7 nucleotides line up with TRBD1. The germline CDR1 and CDR2 sequences are SGHRS and YFSETQ. CDR3 length equals 15 residues. The CDR3 DNA sequence: TGCGCCAGCAGATTGGGGACAGCAAGGGGAGAGACCCAGTACTTC. It specifies CASRLGTARGETQYF. The full variable domain, its missing parts supplied by reference TRBV5-1 and TRBJ2-5, is KAGVTQTPRYLIKTRGQQVTLSCSPISGHRSVSWYQQTPGQGLQFLFEYFSETQRNKGNFPGRFSGRQFSNSRSEMNVSTLELGDSALYLCASRLGTARGETQYFGPGTRLLVL.

The J gene is TRBJ1-1, the V gene TRBV18; weak D call: TRBD1 (5 bases). V was pared by 2 bases and J by 6 bases, with 7 bases between. Germline assignment: CDR1 KGHSH and CDR2 LQKENI. This CDR3 has 12 amino acids. The CDR3 loop reads CASSPGTSEAFF. The CDR3 region has the DNA TGTGCCAGCTCACCAGGGACCTCTGAAGCTTTCTTT.

The chain uses TRBV4-2 and TRBJ2-3, with 12 nucleotides matching TRBD2. Looked up from germline, CDR1 is LGHNA and CDR2 is YNFKEQ. Trimming cost V 1 base and J 4 bases; bases outside gene matches: 6. This CDR3 is built from 17 residues. DNA of the CDR3: TGTGCCAGCAGCCAAGGCCTAGCGGGAGGGATGGCAGATACGCAGTATTTT. It codes for CASSQGLAGGMADTQYF.

V is TRBV6-5 and J is TRBJ1-1, with TRBD1 matching 7 bases. Germline-derived CDR1 and CDR2 are MNHEY and SVGAGI. V trimming: 2 bases; J trimming: 8 bases; junction bases outside the gene matches: 2. This CDR3 has 12 amino acids. CDR3 residues: CASSYRDREAFF. The CDR3 DNA is TGTGCCAGCAGTTACCGGGACAGAGAAGCTTTCTTT.

This clone showed up just once. This sequence joins TRBV6-1 and TRBJ2-3, with D uncertain. V shed 6 bases and J shed 3 bases, with 16 bases lying between them. The CDR3 spans 15 residues. The germline gives CDR1 MNHNS, CDR2 SASEGT. The CDR3 reads CASRYDWATTDTQYF. The CDR3 DNA follows: TGTGCCAGCAGATATGACTGGGCGACAACAGATACGCAGTATTTT.

The rearrangement uses TRBV11-2 and TRBJ2-2; the D gene is possibly TRBD1 (6 bases). Germline loops: CDR1 SGHAT, CDR2 FQNNGV. CDR3 length equals 17 residues. The V gene lost 8 bases and the J gene lost 4 bases, with 23 bases spanning the gap. The CDR3 coding sequence is TGTGCCAGCGCCCCCCGCCGAGCAGGGGTTCCCACCGGGGAGCTGTTTTTT. Translated, it gives CASAPRRAGVPTGELFF.

This clone was detected only once. The rearrangement links TRBV5-6 to TRBJ2-7, with no clear D. CDR1 SGHDT and CDR2 YYEEEE come from the germline V gene. This CDR3 comprises 13 residues. Trimming removed 0 bases from V and 3 bases from J, with 7 bases in between. This CDR3 reads CASSLGQRYEQYF. Here the CDR3 DNA reads TGTGCCAGCAGCTTGGGGCAGCGCTACGAGCAGTACTTC.